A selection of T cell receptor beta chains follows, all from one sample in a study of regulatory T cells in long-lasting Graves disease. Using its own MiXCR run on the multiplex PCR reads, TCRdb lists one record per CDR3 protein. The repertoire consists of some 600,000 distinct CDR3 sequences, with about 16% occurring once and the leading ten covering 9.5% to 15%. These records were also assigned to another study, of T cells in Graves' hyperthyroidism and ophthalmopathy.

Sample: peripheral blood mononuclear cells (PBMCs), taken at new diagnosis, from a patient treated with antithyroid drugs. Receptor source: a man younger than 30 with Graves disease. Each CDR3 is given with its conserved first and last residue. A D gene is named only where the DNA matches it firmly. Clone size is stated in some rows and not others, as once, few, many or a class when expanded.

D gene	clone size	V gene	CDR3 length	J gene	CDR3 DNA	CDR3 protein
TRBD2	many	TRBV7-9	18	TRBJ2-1	TGTGCCAGCAGCTTAGGGGTCCGACGGGAGGACACCTACAATGAGCAGTTCTTC	CASSLGVRREDTYNEQFF
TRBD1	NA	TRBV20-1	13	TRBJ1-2	TGCAGTGCTATGGACAGGCCTAACTATGGCTACACCTTC	CSAMDRPNYGYTF
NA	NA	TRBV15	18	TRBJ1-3	TGTGCCACCAGCAGAGATCGGCCGGCAGCCGGCTCTGGAAACACCATATATTTT	CATSRDRPAAGSGNTIYF
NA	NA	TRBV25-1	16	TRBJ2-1	TGTGCCAGCAGTGAATATCTTGGGACACATAACAATGAGCAGTTCTTC	CASSEYLGTHNNEQFF
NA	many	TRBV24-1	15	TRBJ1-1	TGTGCCACCAGTGATTTGGGGGAGGTGGACACTGAAGCTTTCTTT	CATSDLGEVDTEAFF
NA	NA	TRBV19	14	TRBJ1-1	TGTGCCAGTAGTATAGCCCATATGAACACTGAAGCTTTCTTT	CASSIAHMNTEAFF
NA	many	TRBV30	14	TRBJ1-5	TGTGCCTGGAGTGTACATCCCAGGGGTTTCGCCCAGCATTTT	CAWSVHPRGFAQHF
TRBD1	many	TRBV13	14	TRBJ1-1	TGTGCCAGCAGCGCCCCGGGACAGTCGATAGTAGCTTTCTTT	CASSAPGQSIVAFF
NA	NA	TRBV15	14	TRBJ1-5	TGTGCCACCAGAGGGTGGGGCAGCAATCAGCCCCAGCATTTT	CATRGWGSNQPQHF
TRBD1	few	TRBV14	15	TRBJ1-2	TGTGCCAGCAGCCAAGTCCCGGGACAGAATTATGGCTACACCTTC	CASSQVPGQNYGYTF
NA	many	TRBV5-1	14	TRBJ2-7	TGCGCCAGCAGCTTGATATTCGGTGCCTACGAGCAGTACTTC	CASSLIFGAYEQYF
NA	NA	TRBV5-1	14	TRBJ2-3	TGCGCCAGCAGCGCAGGGGTGGACACAGATACGCAGTATTTT	CASSAGVDTDTQYF
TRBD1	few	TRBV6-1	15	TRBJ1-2	TGTGCCAGCAGTGAGGGACAGGCGCTCGACTATGGCTACACCTTC	CASSEGQALDYGYTF
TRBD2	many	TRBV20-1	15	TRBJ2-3	TGCAGTGCCCCAAGACTAGCGGTATCCACAGATACGCAGTATTTT	CSAPRLAVSTDTQYF
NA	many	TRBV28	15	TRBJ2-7	TGTGCCAGCAGGCCAACTAGCTCCTCCCACCTCGAGCAGTACTTC	CASRPTSSSHLEQYF
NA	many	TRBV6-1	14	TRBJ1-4	TGTGCCAGCAGTGCCGGGACACCCGGTGAAAAACTGTTTTTT	CASSAGTPGEKLFF
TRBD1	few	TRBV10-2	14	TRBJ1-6	TGCGCCAGCAGACAGGGGGGCAATAATTCACCCCTCCACTTT	CASRQGGNNSPLHF
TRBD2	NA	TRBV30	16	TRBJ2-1	TGTGCCTGGAGTGCGCTGGGAGCGGGGTCCTACAATGAGCAGTTCTTC	CAWSALGAGSYNEQFF
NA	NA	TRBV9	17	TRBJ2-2	TGTGCCAGCAGCGTAGAGACTCAGCGGAGGAACACCGGGGAGCTGTTTTTT	CASSVETQRRNTGELFF
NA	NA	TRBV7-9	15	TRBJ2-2	TGTGCCAGCAGCTGGTCGGGACAGAACACCGGGGAGCTGTTTTTT	CASSWSGQNTGELFF
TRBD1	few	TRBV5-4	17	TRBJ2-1	TGTGCCAGCAGCCAACTGCCCCGGCCGCAACCGGGACAGGTGCAGTTCTTC	CASSQLPRPQPGQVQFF
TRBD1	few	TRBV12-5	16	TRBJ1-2	TGTGCTAGTGGTTTGGTACCCACAGGGGACAACTATGGCTACACCTTC	CASGLVPTGDNYGYTF
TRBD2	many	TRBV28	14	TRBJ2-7	TGTGCCAGCTCCCCGGGACTAGCTTCTTGGGAGCAGTACTTC	CASSPGLASWEQYF
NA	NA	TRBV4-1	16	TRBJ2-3	TGCGCCAGCAGCCAAGAGGGTGTATCTGGCACAGATACGCAGTATTTT	CASSQEGVSGTDTQYF
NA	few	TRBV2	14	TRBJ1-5	TGTGCCAGCAGTGAAGAAGGGGGTCATCAGCCCCAGCATTTT	CASSEEGGHQPQHF
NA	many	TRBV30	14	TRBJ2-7	TGTGCCTGGGGCAGCAGACCCCCAGGGCGCGAGCAGTACTTC	CAWGSRPPGREQYF
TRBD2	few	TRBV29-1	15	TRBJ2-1	TGCAGCGTTGCGGGACTAGCGGGAGGCTACAATGAGCAGTTCTTC	CSVAGLAGGYNEQFF
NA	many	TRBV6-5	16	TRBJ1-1	TGTGCCAGCAGTTATAGGTTGGGCACCGGGTTCTCTGAAGCTTTCTTT	CASSYRLGTGFSEAFF
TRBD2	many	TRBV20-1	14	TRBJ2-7	TGCAGTGCCGAGTTAGCGGGAGGTTTTTACGAGCAGTACTTC	CSAELAGGFYEQYF
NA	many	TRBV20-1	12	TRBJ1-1	TGCAGTGCTACTGAGGGGAACACTGAAGCTTTCTTT	CSATEGNTEAFF
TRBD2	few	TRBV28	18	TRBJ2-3	TGTGCCAGCAGTCCCTTAGAGAAACTAGCGGGAGAAGGAGATACGCAGTATTTT	CASSPLEKLAGEGDTQYF
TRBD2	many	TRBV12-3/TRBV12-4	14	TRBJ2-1	TGTGCCAGCAGTTTGAGCGGGAGGATGAATGAGCAGTTCTTC	CASSLSGRMNEQFF
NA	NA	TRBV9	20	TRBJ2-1	TGTGCCAGCAGCGTAGAGGCTCTGGGCGATAGCTTTCCAGGATACAATGAGCAGTTCTTC	CASSVEALGDSFPGYNEQFF
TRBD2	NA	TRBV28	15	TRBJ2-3	TGTGCCAGCAGTTTTTGGCGGGAGATGACAGATACGCAGTATTTT	CASSFWREMTDTQYF
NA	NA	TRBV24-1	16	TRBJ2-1	TGTGCCACCAGTGAAAGGATTTCGGCCGAAGGGAATGAGCAGTTCTTC	CATSERISAEGNEQFF
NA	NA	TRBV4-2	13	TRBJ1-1	TGTGCCAGCAGCCAAGGTCAAAAGACTGAAGCTTTCTTT	CASSQGQKTEAFF
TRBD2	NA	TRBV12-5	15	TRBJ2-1	TGTGCTAGTGGTTTGGGGCTAGCGGGAGACGCTGAGCAGTTCTTC	CASGLGLAGDAEQFF
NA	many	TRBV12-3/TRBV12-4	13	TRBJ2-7	TGTGCCAGCAGTTTAACCTTTACCTACGAGCAGTACTTC	CASSLTFTYEQYF
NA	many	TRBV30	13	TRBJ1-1	TGTGCCTGGAGACTGACAGACTACACTGAAGCTTTCTTT	CAWRLTDYTEAFF
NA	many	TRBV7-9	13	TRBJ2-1	TGTGCCAGCAGCTTATATGGGGGAACTGAGCAGTTCTTC	CASSLYGGTEQFF
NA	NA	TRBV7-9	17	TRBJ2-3	TGTGCCAGCGCTTCGAGACGGTGGCAGTCGGTAGGGGATACGCAGTATTTT	CASASRRWQSVGDTQYF
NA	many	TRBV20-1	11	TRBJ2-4	TGCAGTGCTACTCCGACAGGCAAGCAGTACTTC	CSATPTGKQYF
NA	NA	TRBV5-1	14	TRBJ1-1	TGCGCCAGCAGCTTGACACTCTTACTCACTGAAGCTTTCTTT	CASSLTLLLTEAFF
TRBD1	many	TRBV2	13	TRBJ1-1	TGTGCCAGCAGGACGGACAGGGGCGCTGAAGCTTTCTTT	CASRTDRGAEAFF
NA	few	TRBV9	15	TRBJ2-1	TGTGCCAGCAGCGTACGGGGAGTCAATTACAATGAGCAGTTCTTC	CASSVRGVNYNEQFF
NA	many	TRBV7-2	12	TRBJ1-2	TGTGCCAGCTCACCGGGGTCCGGCGGCTACACCTTC	CASSPGSGGYTF
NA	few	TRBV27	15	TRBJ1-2	TGTGCCAGCAGTTTCTCAGGGGCCTTAGCCTATGGCTACACCTTC	CASSFSGALAYGYTF
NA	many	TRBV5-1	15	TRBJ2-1	TGCGCCAGCAGCTTGGCAGGACTTATCTACAATGAGCAGTTCTTC	CASSLAGLIYNEQFF
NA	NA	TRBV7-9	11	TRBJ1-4	TGTGCCAGCAGCTCAGTATGGGCTATGTTTTTT	CASSSVWAMFF
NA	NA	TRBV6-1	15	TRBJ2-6	TGTGCCAGCAGAGCCGGGACGGCTGGGGCCAACGTCCTGACTTTC	CASRAGTAGANVLTF
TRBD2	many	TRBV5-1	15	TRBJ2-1	TGCGCCAGCAGCACGGGACTAGCGGGAGGGAGTGAGCAGTTCTTC	CASSTGLAGGSEQFF
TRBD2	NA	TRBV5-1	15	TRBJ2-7	TGCGCCAGCAGCCCCGGACTAGCGAGCTCCTACGAGCAGTACTTC	CASSPGLASSYEQYF
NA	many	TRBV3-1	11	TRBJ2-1	TGTGCCAGCAGCCAAGGTGTTGAGCAGTTCTTC	CASSQGVEQFF
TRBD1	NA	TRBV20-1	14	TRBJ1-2	TGCAGTGCCCCGACAGGGACGGCCCCCTATGGCTACACCTTC	CSAPTGTAPYGYTF
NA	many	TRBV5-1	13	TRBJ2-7	TGCGCCAGCAGCTTAAGGACAGAAGGCGAGCAGTACTTC	CASSLRTEGEQYF
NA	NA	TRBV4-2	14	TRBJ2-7	TGTGCCAGCAGCCAAGATCTTTCCCGGAGCGAGCAGTACTTC	CASSQDLSRSEQYF